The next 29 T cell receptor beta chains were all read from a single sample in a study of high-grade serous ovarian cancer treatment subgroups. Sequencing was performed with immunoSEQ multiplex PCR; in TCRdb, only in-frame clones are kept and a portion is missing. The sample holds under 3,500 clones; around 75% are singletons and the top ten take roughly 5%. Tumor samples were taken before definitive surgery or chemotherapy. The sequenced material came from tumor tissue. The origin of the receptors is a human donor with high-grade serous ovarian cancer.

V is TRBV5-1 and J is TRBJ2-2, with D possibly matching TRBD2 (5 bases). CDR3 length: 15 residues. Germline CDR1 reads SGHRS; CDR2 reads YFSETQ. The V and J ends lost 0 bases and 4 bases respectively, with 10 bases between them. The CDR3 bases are TGCGCCAGCAGCTTGGAAGTCGGGGTCACCGGGGAGCTGTTTTTT. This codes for CASSLEVGVTGELFF. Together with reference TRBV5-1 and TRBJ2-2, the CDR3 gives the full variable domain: KAGVTQTPRYLIKTRGQQVTLSCSPISGHRSVSWYQQTPGQGLQFLFEYFSETQRNKGNFPGRFSGRQFSNSRSEMNVSTLELGDSALYLCASSLEVGVTGELFFGEGSRLTVL.

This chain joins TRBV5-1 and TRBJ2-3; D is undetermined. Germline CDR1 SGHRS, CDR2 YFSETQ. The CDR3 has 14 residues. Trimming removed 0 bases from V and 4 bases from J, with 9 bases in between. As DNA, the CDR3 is TGCGCCAGCAGCTTGGGTTCGAGCGCAGATACGCAGTATTTT. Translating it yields CASSLGSSADTQYF. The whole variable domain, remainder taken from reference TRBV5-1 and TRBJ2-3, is KAGVTQTPRYLIKTRGQQVTLSCSPISGHRSVSWYQQTPGQGLQFLFEYFSETQRNKGNFPGRFSGRQFSNSRSEMNVSTLELGDSALYLCASSLGSSADTQYFGPGTRLTVL.

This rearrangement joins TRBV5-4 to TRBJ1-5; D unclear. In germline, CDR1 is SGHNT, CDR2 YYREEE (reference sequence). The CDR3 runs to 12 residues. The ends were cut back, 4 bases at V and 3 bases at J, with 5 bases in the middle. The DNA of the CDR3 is TGTGCCAGCAGCGTAGACAATCAGCCCCAGCATTTT. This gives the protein CASSVDNQPQHF. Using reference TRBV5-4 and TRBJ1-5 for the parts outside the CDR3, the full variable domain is ETGVTQSPTHLIKTRGQQVTLRCSSQSGHNTVSWYQQALGQGPQFIFQYYREEENGRGNFPPRFSGLQFPNYSSELNVNALELDDSALYLCASSVDNQPQHFGDGTRLSIL.

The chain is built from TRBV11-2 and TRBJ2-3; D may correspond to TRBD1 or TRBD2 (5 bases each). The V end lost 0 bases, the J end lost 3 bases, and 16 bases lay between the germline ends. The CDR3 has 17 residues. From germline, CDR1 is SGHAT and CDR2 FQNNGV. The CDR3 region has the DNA TGTGCCAGCAGCTTAGAGGGCAGGGAGAGTATGACAGATACGCAGTATTTT. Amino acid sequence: CASSLEGRESMTDTQYF.

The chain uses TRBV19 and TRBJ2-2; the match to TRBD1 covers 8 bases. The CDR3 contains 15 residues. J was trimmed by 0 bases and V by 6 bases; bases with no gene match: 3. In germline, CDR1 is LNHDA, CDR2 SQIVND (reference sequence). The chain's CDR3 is CASRQQGANTGELFF. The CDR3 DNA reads TGTGCCAGTAGACAACAGGGGGCGAACACCGGGGAGCTGTTTTTT.

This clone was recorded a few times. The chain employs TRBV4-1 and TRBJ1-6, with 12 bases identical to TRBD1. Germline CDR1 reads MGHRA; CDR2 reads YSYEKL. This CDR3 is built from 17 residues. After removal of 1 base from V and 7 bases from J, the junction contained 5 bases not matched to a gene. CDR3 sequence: CASSQGGQGAYNSPLHF. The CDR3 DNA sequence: TGCGCCAGCAGCCAAGGGGGACAGGGGGCTTACAATTCACCCCTCCACTTT.

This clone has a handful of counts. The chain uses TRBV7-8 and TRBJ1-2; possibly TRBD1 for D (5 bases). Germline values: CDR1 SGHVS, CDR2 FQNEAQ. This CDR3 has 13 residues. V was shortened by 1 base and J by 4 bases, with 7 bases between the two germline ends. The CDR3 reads CASSLGQSYGYTF. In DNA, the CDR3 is TGTGCCAGCAGCTTAGGACAGAGCTATGGCTACACCTTC.

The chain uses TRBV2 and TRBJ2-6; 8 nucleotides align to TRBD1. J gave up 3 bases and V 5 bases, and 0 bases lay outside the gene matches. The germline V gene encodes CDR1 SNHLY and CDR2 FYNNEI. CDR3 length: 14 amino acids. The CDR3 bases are TGTGCCAGCAGTACAGGGGGTGGGGCCAACGTCCTGACTTTC. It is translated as CASSTGGGANVLTF.

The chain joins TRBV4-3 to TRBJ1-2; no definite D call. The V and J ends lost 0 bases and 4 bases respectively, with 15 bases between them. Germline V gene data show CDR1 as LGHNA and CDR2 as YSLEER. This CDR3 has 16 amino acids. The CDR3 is CASSQDLRDFVYGYTF. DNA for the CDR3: TGCGCCAGCAGCCAAGATCTTAGGGATTTCGTCTATGGCTACACCTTC.

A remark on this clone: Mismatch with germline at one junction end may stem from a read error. CDR3 residues: CASSLGQTLGLKTEAFF. DNA for the CDR3: TGTGCCAGCAGTCTTGGACAGACTTTAGGCTTGAAGACTGAAGCTTTCTTT. J is TRBJ1-1 and V is TRBV28, with a weak D call TRBD1 (6 bases). In germline, CDR1 is MDHEN, CDR2 SYDVKM. The CDR3 totals 17 residues.

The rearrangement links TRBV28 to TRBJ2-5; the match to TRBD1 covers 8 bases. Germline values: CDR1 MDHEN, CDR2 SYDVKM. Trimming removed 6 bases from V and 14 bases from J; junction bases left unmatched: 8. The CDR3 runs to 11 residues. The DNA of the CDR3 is TGTGCCAGCAGAGTAGACAGGGGACTTTACTTC. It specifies CASRVDRGLYF.

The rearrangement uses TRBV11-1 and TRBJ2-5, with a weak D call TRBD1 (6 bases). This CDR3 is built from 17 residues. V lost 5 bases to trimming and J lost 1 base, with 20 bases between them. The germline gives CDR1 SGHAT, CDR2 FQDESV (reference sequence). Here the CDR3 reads CASSPRPTGPFQETQYF. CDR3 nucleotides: TGTGCCAGCAGCCCGCGCCCGACAGGACCGTTCCAAGAGACCCAGTACTTC.

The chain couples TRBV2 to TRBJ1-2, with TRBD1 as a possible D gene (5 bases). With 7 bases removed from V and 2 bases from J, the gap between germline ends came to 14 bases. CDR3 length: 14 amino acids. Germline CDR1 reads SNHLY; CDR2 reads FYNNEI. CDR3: CASTDSRTNYGYTF. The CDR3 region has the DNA TGTGCCAGCACAGACAGTCGGACCAACTATGGCTACACCTTC.

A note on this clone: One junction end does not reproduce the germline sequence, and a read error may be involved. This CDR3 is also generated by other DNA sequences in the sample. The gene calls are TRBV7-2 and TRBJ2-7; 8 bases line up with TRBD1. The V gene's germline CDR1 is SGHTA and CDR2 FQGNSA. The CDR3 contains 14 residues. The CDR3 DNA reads TGTGCCAGCAGCGTAGCAGGGGGCTGGTACGAGCAGTACTTC. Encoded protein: CASSVAGGWYEQYF.

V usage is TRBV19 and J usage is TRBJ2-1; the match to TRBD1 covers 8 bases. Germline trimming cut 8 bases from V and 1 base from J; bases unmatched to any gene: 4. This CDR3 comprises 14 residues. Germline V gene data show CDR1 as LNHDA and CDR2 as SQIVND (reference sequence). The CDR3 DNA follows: TGTGCCAGTCGGGACAGGTGGTCCTACAATGAGCAGTTCTTC. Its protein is CASRDRWSYNEQFF.

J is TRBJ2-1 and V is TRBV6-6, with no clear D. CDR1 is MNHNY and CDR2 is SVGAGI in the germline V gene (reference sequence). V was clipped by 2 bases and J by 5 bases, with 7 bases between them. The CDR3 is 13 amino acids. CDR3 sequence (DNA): TGTGCCAGCAGTTACATGAGTCACAATGAGCAGTTCTTC. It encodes CASSYMSHNEQFF.

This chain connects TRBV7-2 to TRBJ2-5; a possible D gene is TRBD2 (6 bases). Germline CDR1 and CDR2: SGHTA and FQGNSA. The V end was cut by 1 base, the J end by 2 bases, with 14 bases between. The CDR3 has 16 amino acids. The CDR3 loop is CASSLGGAGKQETQYF. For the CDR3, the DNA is TGTGCCAGCAGCTTAGGGGGAGCGGGCAAACAAGAGACCCAGTACTTC.

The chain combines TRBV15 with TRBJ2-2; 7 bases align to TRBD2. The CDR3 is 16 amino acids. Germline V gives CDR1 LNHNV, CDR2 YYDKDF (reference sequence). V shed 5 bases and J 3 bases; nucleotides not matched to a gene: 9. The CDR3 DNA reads TGTGCCACCAGCGGGGGGAGGGCAGCTCACACCGGGGAGCTGTTTTTT. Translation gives CATSGGRAAHTGELFF.

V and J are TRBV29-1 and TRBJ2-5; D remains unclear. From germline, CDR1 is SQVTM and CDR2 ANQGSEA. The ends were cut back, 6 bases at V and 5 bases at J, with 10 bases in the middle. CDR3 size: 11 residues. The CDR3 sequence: CSVRLGETQYF. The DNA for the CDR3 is TGCAGCGTCCGTCTTGGGGAGACCCAGTACTTC.

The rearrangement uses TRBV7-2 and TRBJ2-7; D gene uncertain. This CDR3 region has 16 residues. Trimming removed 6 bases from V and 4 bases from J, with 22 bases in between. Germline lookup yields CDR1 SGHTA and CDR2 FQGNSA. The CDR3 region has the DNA TGTGCCAGCAGGACCTCGCCCGATTCATCTTCTTACGAGCAGTACTTC. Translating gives CASRTSPDSSSYEQYF.

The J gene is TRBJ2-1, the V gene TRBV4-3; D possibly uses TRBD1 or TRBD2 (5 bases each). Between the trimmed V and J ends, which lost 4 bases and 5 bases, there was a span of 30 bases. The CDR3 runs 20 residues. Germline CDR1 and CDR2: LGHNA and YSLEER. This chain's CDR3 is CASSPKPGRAAGRTHNEQFF. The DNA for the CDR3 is TGCGCCAGCAGCCCAAAACCCGGCCGGGCTGCAGGGAGAACACACAATGAGCAGTTCTTC.

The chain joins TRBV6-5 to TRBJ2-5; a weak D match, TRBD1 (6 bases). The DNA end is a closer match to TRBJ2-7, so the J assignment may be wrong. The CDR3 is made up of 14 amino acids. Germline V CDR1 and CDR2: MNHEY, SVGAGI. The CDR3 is CASSYSWTADEQYF. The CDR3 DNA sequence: TGTGCCAGCAGTTACTCGTGGACAGCCGACGAGCAGTACTTC.

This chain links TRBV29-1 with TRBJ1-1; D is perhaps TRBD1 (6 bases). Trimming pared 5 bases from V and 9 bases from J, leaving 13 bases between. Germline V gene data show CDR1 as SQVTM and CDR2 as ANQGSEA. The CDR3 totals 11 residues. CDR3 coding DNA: TGCAGCGTTTTCCCCGGACAGAAAGCTTTCTTT. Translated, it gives CSVFPGQKAFF.

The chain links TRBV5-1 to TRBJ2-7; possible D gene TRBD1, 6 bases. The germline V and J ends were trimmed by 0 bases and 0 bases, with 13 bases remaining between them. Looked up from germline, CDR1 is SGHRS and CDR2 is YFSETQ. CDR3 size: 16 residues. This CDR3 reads CASSLENRDISYEQYF. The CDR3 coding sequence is TGCGCCAGCAGCTTGGAGAACCGGGACATCTCCTACGAGCAGTACTTC.

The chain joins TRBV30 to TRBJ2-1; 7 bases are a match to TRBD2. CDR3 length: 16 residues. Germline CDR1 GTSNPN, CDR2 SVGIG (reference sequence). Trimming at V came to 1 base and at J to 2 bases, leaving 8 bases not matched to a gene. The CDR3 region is CAWSAGLVGAYNEQFF. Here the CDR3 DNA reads TGTGCCTGGAGTGCCGGACTAGTTGGGGCCTACAATGAGCAGTTCTTC.

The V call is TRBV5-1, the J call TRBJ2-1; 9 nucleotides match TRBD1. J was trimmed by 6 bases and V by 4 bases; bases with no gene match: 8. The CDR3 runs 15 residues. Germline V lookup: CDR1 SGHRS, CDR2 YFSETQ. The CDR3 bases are TGCGCCAGCAGCACCGCCGGGACAGGGTCCAATGAGCAGTTCTTC. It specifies CASSTAGTGSNEQFF.

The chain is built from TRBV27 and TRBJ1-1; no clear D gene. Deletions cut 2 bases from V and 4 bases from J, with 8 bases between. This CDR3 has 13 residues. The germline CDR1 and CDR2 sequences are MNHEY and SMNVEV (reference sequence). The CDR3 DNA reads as TGTGCCAGCAGTTTAGTTGTGCGCACTGAAGCTTTCTTT. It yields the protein CASSLVVRTEAFF.

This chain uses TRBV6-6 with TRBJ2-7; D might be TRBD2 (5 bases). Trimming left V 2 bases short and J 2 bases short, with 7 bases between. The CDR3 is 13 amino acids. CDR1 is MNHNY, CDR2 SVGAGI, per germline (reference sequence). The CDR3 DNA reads TGTGCCAGCAGTTACGAAGCGGCCTACGAGCAGTACTTC. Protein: CASSYEAAYEQYF.

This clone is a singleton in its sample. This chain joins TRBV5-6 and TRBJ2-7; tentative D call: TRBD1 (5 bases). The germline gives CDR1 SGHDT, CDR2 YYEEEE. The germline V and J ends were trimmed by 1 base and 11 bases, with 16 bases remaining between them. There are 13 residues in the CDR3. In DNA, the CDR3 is TGTGCCAGCAGCTTGATCCAGACAGAAGTCAAGTACTTC. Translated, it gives CASSLIQTEVKYF. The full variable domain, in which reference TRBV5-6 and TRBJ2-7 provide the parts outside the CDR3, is DAGVTQSPTHLIKTRGQQVTLRCSPKSGHDTVSWYQQALGQGPQFIFQYYEEEERQRGNFPDRFSGHQFPNYSSELNVNALLLGDSALYLCASSLIQTEVKYFGPGTRLTVT.